Shown below are 10 T cell receptor beta chains from a single sample sequenced in a study of shared clonotypes between healthy human individuals. The repertoire was sequenced with immunoSEQ multiplex PCR; TCRdb's copy has only in-frame clones and lacks some. The table records 2 million to 2.5 million clones, roughly 93% of them present only once. Sequences were obtained from naive CD4+ T cells from PBMCs. The sample's subset: CD45RA+ positively selected. The receptors stem from a man aged 18 to 30 in good health. Some clones in this sample may be carry-over from other donors' samples.

Written as DNA, the CDR3 is TGTGCCAGCAGCTTAGATAACAACAGGGTTCAGCCCCAGCATTTT. Translated, it gives CASSLDNNRVQPQHF. V is TRBV11-2 and J is TRBJ1-5, with D perhaps matching TRBD1 (6 bases). V shed 0 bases and J shed 6 bases, with 12 bases lying between them. The germline V gene has CDR1 SGHAT and CDR2 FQNNGV. The CDR3 consists of 15 residues.

The J gene is TRBJ1-4, the V gene TRBV6-1, with D possibly matching TRBD1 (5 bases). CDR3 length: 15 residues. Trimming cost V 4 bases and J 7 bases, with 16 bases left between them. Germline CDR1 and CDR2: MNHNS and SASEGT. CDR3 region: CASSVTGPEREKLFF. In nucleotides, the CDR3 is TGTGCCAGCAGTGTTACGGGACCTGAACGTGAAAAACTGTTTTTT.

The chain is built from TRBV2 and TRBJ2-1, with 13 bases lining up with TRBD2. V shed 7 bases, J shed 6 bases, and the junction held 12 bases outside the gene matches. Germline lookup yields CDR1 SNHLY and CDR2 FYNNEI. The CDR3 length is 17 residues. CDR3 in DNA: TGTGCCAGCACACACCCCCGGACTAGCGGGAGTCCCAATGAGCAGTTCTTC. Its translation: CASTHPRTSGSPNEQFF. Combining the CDR3 with reference TRBV2 and TRBJ2-1 gives the whole variable domain EPEVTQTPSHQVTQMGQEVILRCVPISNHLYFYWYRQILGQKVEFLVSFYNNEISEKSEIFDDQFSVERPDGSNFTLKIRSTKLEDSAMYFCASTHPRTSGSPNEQFFGPGTRLTVL.

V gene TRBV7-2 combines with J gene TRBJ1-3, with TRBD1 matching 8 bases. The trim removed 5 bases at V and 1 base at J, leaving 4 bases unmatched. This CDR3 has 15 amino acids. Per germline, CDR1 SGHTA and CDR2 FQGNSA. The CDR3: CASSLTGVSGNTIYF. The CDR3, as DNA: TGTGCCAGCAGCCTGACAGGGGTGTCTGGAAACACCATATATTTT.

The chain employs TRBV2 and TRBJ2-7; D remains ambiguous. V dropped 1 base and J dropped 0 bases, with 10 bases sitting between them. Germline V lookup: CDR1 SNHLY, CDR2 FYNNEI. The length of the CDR3 is 15 residues. CDR3 sequence: CASSEGLPLSYEQYF. DNA for the CDR3: TGTGCCAGCAGTGAAGGACTGCCCCTCTCCTACGAGCAGTACTTC.

This rearrangement joins TRBV18 to TRBJ1-2, with D hard to call. CDR3 size: 14 residues. Germline V lookup: CDR1 KGHSH, CDR2 LQKENI. The V gene lost 5 bases and the J gene lost 3 bases, with 13 bases spanning the gap. The CDR3 nucleotides are TGTGCCAGCTCAATAGGTCTGTCTGACTATGGCTACACCTTC. It encodes CASSIGLSDYGYTF.

The chain employs TRBV30 and TRBJ2-5; 8 bases match TRBD2. Germline loops: CDR1 GTSNPN, CDR2 SVGIG (reference sequence). The CDR3 loop spans 11 amino acids. J gave up 11 bases and V 4 bases, and 6 bases lay outside the gene matches. The CDR3 here is CAWTHGGEQYF. In nucleotides, the CDR3 is TGTGCCTGGACCCACGGGGGGGAGCAGTACTTC.

The chain joins TRBV11-3 to TRBJ2-5, with D perhaps assigned TRBD1 or TRBD2 (5 bases each). The germline V gene encodes CDR1 SGHNT and CDR2 YENEEA. Between the trimmed V and J ends, which lost 5 bases and 0 bases, there was a span of 7 bases. The CDR3 runs 13 residues. The CDR3 region has the DNA TGTGCCAGCAGCCCGGGGCACCAAGAGACCCAGTACTTC. Residues: CASSPGHQETQYF. Variable domain in full (rest from reference TRBV11-3 and TRBJ2-5): EAGVVQSPRYKIIEKKQPVAFWCNPISGHNTLYWYLQNLGQGPELLIRYENEEAVDDSQLPKDRFSAERLKGVDSTLKIQPAELGDSAVYLCASSPGHQETQYFGPGTRLLVL.

The chain carries TRBV9 and TRBJ2-3; a weak D match, TRBD2 (6 bases). The CDR3 totals 16 residues. The V gene lost 0 bases and the J gene lost 1 base, with 12 bases spanning the gap. Germline V gives CDR1 SGDLS, CDR2 YYNGEE. CDR3 coding DNA: TGTGCCAGCAGCGTAGGGCGGGGCGCCCGCACAGATACGCAGTATTTT. This gives the protein CASSVGRGARTDTQYF. The whole variable domain, filled in from reference TRBV9 and TRBJ2-3, reads DSGVTQTPKHLITATGQRVTLRCSPRSGDLSVYWYQQSLDQGLQFLIQYYNGEERAKGNILERFSAQQFPDLHSELNLSSLELGDSALYFCASSVGRGARTDTQYFGPGTRLTVL.

The chain joins TRBV11-2 to TRBJ2-6; no reliable D call. This CDR3 region has 16 residues. Germline assignment: CDR1 SGHAT and CDR2 FQNNGV. The V end was cut by 2 bases, the J end by 0 bases, with 8 bases between. The CDR3 region has the DNA TGTGCCAGCAGCTTACCCTGGGACTCTGGGGCCAACGTCCTGACTTTC. It encodes CASSLPWDSGANVLTF.